Sequencing of this T cell receptor beta chain was carried out in a study of cytomegalovirus exposure and HLA in healthy donors. General study results and limits: Reports state that TCR beta sequences accurately predicted most subjects' HLA-A and HLA-B alleles. TCR beta chain V- and J-gene trimming was linked, in a later analysis, to a missense variant in DCLRE1C. Near-uniform donor sequencing depth was presumed by presence/absence analyses.

Germline V gene sequence: CDR1 SSHAT, CDR2 FNYEAQ (reference sequence). This CDR3 is built from 14 residues. PCR used 60 Vbeta primers and 13 Jbeta primers. Clones were sequenced by immunoSEQ multiplex PCR, and TCRdb holds only the in-frame ones, with some missing. Of 200,000 to 250,000 clones listed, approximately 82% were seen once; the top ten hold roughly 0.58%. In regard to this clone: As yet, its antigen is unknown. Compared with germline, one end of the junction differs, possibly owing to a read error.

The material sequenced was PBMCs. The V call is TRBV7-7, the J call TRBJ2-5, with 9 positions matching TRBD1. The clonotype was recovered from a woman aged 40 to 49 in good health and CMV-seronegative. CDR3 sequence (DNA): TGTGCTAGCAGCTTGGGGACAGGGCAAGAGACCCAGTACTTC. It is translated as CASSLGTGQETQYF.